The 18 T cell receptor beta chains below come from one sample, sequenced in a study of naive and memory T cell subsets. Two oligonucleotides, mixed equimolar, formed the beta constant-region primer covering TRBC1 and TRBC2. TCRdb used MiXCR to reprocess the UMI-ligation and nested PCR reads, holding one entry per CDR3 protein. The profile shows 32,000 or so distinct CDR3 sequences, 13% of them singletons. The sequenced sample consisted of effector memory CD4+ T cells from blood. Subset meaning: effector memory, CD45RA- CD27-. The receptors here all came from a human donor in good health.

This clonotype showed up just a few times. V is TRBV20-1 and J is TRBJ1-6, with 8 bases that match TRBD1. CDR3 length: 14 residues. Germline-derived CDR1 and CDR2 are DFQATT and SNEGSKA (reference sequence). V lost 5 bases to trimming and J lost 11 bases; unmatched junction nucleotides: 11. CDR3: CSARSTTGAAPLHF. DNA of the CDR3: TGCAGTGCTCGCTCCACGACAGGGGCCGCACCCCTCCACTTT.

The gene calls are TRBV6-2 or TRBV6-3 and TRBJ1-1; no clear D. The germline V gene encodes CDR1 MNHEY and CDR2 SVGEGT. Trimming cost V 4 bases and J 1 base, with 10 bases left between them. This CDR3 is built from 14 residues. For the CDR3, the DNA is TGTGCCAGCAGTTGGATACAGCCGAACACTGAAGCTTTCTTT. It translates to CASSWIQPNTEAFF.

This clonotype occurred many times. This chain uses TRBV2 with TRBJ2-5; the match to TRBD2 covers 10 bases. The CDR3 contains 15 residues. V shed 3 bases and J 5 bases; nucleotides not matched to a gene: 6. CDR1 SNHLY and CDR2 FYNNEI come from the germline V gene. In DNA, the CDR3 is TGTGCCAGCAGTGAGTTAGCGGGAGGTTCCGAGACCCAGTACTTC. This codes for CASSELAGGSETQYF.

In this sample, this clonotype turned up many times. The chain has TRBV7-7 and TRBJ2-2; the D is unclear. From germline, CDR1 is SSHAT and CDR2 FNYEAQ (reference sequence). V was shortened by 1 base and J by 5 bases, with 8 bases between the two germline ends. The CDR3 covers 14 residues. The CDR3 DNA reads TGTGCCAGCAGCTTAGACGCAACTACCGGGGAGCTGTTTTTT. This encodes CASSLDATTGELFF.

The table lists this clonotype with a count of one. The chain uses TRBV9 and TRBJ1-3; D perhaps matches TRBD1 (6 bases). Germline V lookup: CDR1 SGDLS, CDR2 YYNGEE. V was shortened by 4 bases and J by 0 bases, with 14 bases between the two germline ends. The CDR3 is 16 residues long. DNA of the CDR3: TGTGCCAGCAGCAAGACGGGGGCGGTCTCTGGAAACACCATATATTTT. This codes for CASSKTGAVSGNTIYF.

This clonotype has a count of ten or more. The chain joins TRBV6-6 to TRBJ1-5; maybe TRBD1 (5 bases). The CDR3 sequence is 16 residues long. Per germline, CDR1 MNHNY and CDR2 SVGAGI (reference sequence). V dropped 2 bases and J dropped 2 bases, with 13 bases sitting between them. The CDR3 coding sequence is TGTGCCAGCAGTTACCCCGGGGGGGGTGGCAATCAGCCCCAGCATTTT. Amino acid sequence: CASSYPGGGGNQPQHF.

This clonotype has at least ten counts. The chain joins TRBV7-6 to TRBJ2-7, with D perhaps being TRBD1 or TRBD2 (5 bases each). Germline V gene sequence: CDR1 SGHVS, CDR2 FNYEAQ. The CDR3 sequence is 12 residues long. V lost 5 bases to trimming and J lost 3 bases, with 8 bases between them. The CDR3 DNA sequence: TGTGCCAGCAGCCCTGGGGGCTACGAGCAGTACTTC. Protein product: CASSPGGYEQYF. The full variable domain, its missing parts supplied by reference TRBV7-6 and TRBJ2-7, is GAGVSQSPRYKVTKRGQDVALRCDPISGHVSLYWYRQALGQGPEFLTYFNYEAQQDKSGLPNDRFSAERPEGSISTLTIQRTEQRDSAMYRCASSPGGYEQYFGPGTRLTVT.

This clonotype was detected many times. The J gene is TRBJ2-2, the V gene TRBV7-6; D tentatively reads TRBD1 or TRBD2 (5 bases each). The CDR3 is 14 amino acids. Per germline, CDR1 SGHVS and CDR2 FNYEAQ. The V gene lost 5 bases and the J gene lost 0 bases, with 7 bases spanning the gap. The CDR3 sequence is CASSGTTNTGELFF. The CDR3 DNA follows: TGTGCCAGCAGCGGGACCACGAACACCGGGGAGCTGTTTTTT.

This clonotype was found many times. The chain joins TRBV2 to TRBJ2-7; TRBD2 agrees at 10 bases. The junction had 4 bases not matched to a gene; V was cut back by 7 bases and J by 1 base. The CDR3 extends over 14 amino acids. Germline-derived CDR1 and CDR2 are SNHLY and FYNNEI. Written as DNA, the CDR3 is TGTGCCAGCAAGGAGCGGGAGGGTTCCTACGAGCAGTACTTC. Its translation is CASKEREGSYEQYF.

This clonotype was seen many times. This chain links TRBV7-2 with TRBJ2-1; maybe TRBD2 (6 bases). Trimming took 5 bases from V and 0 from J, leaving 17 bases between them. The CDR3 totals 17 residues. Germline V lookup: CDR1 SGHTA, CDR2 FQGNSA. The CDR3: CASSPRPSVSSYNEQFF. As DNA, the CDR3 is TGTGCCAGCAGCCCGAGACCTAGCGTAAGCTCCTACAATGAGCAGTTCTTC.

J is TRBJ1-2 and V is TRBV7-2; 9 nucleotides align to TRBD1. Trimming removed 4 bases from V and 4 bases from J; junction bases left unmatched: 4. Looked up from germline, CDR1 is SGHTA and CDR2 is FQGNSA. The CDR3 sequence is 14 residues long. Here the CDR3 DNA reads TGTGCCAGCAGCTCAATGACAGGGGGCTATGGCTACACCTTC. As protein: CASSSMTGGYGYTF.

Points on this clonotype: This may come from a read error, since a much larger clone is one base off. The rearrangement links TRBV20-1 to TRBJ2-2; either TRBD1 or TRBD2 may fit D (5 bases each). The germline V gene encodes CDR1 DFQATT and CDR2 SNEGSKA (reference sequence). The CDR3 sequence is 16 residues long. The CDR3 DNA reads as TGCAGTACTAGAGATGGAGCACTCCCCAGGGCCGGGGAGCTGTTTTTT. Its protein is CSTRDGALPRAGELFF.

This sequence joins TRBV27 and TRBJ1-6, with D possibly TRBD1 on 6 matching bases. The CDR3 has 15 residues. The V gene lost 2 bases and the J gene lost 7 bases, with 12 bases spanning the gap. Germline V lookup: CDR1 MNHEY, CDR2 SMNVEV (reference sequence). CDR3 sequence: CASSLGQRPNSPLHF. CDR3 in DNA: TGTGCCAGCAGTTTAGGACAGCGTCCGAATTCACCCCTCCACTTT.

The V and J genes are TRBV10-1 and TRBJ1-1, with a tentative D call TRBD1 (6 bases). This CDR3 region has 13 residues. The V gene lost 5 bases and the J gene lost 10 bases, with 17 bases spanning the gap. Germline CDR1 WNHNN, CDR2 SYGVQD (reference sequence). The CDR3 spells CASSLAGAVGAFF. CDR3 in DNA: TGCGCCAGCAGTCTAGCAGGGGCGGTTGGAGCTTTCTTT.

This clonotype showed up many times. In nucleotides, the CDR3 is TGTGCCAGCAGCTTATCGTTCGGCAGCGAGCAGTACTTC. Its translation: CASSLSFGSEQYF. This chain links TRBV7-2 with TRBJ2-7; D remains ambiguous. CDR3 size: 13 residues. CDR1 and CDR2 (germline): SGHTA, FQGNSA. V lost 2 bases and J 6 bases, leaving 11 bases between the germline ends.

Many counts were recorded for this clonotype. The chain carries TRBV7-2 and TRBJ2-3; 10 bases line up with TRBD2. Germline V lookup: CDR1 SGHTA, CDR2 FQGNSA. The J segment lost 2 bases and the V segment lost 5 bases, leaving 4 bases of the junction unmatched. This CDR3 region has 15 residues. CDR3 sequence reads: CASSPTSGHTDTQYF. CDR3 DNA sequence: TGTGCCAGCAGCCCGACTAGCGGGCACACAGATACGCAGTATTTT.

V is TRBV7-2 and J is TRBJ1-2; 9 nucleotides line up with TRBD1. CDR1 and CDR2 (germline): SGHTA, FQGNSA. The J segment lost 6 bases and the V segment lost 5 bases, leaving 7 bases of the junction unmatched. The CDR3 extends over 14 amino acids. CDR3 residues: CASSPGQGQHGYTF. DNA for the CDR3: TGTGCCAGCAGCCCGGGACAGGGCCAACATGGCTACACCTTC.

The chain combines TRBV12-3 or TRBV12-4 with TRBJ2-5; TRBD2 might be the D (6 bases). The V gene lost 3 bases and the J gene lost 5 bases, with 13 bases spanning the gap. CDR3 length equals 14 residues. CDR3 sequence: CASSLRRALETQYF. The CDR3 DNA reads as TGTGCCAGCAGTTTGAGGAGGGCCTTGGAGACCCAGTACTTC.